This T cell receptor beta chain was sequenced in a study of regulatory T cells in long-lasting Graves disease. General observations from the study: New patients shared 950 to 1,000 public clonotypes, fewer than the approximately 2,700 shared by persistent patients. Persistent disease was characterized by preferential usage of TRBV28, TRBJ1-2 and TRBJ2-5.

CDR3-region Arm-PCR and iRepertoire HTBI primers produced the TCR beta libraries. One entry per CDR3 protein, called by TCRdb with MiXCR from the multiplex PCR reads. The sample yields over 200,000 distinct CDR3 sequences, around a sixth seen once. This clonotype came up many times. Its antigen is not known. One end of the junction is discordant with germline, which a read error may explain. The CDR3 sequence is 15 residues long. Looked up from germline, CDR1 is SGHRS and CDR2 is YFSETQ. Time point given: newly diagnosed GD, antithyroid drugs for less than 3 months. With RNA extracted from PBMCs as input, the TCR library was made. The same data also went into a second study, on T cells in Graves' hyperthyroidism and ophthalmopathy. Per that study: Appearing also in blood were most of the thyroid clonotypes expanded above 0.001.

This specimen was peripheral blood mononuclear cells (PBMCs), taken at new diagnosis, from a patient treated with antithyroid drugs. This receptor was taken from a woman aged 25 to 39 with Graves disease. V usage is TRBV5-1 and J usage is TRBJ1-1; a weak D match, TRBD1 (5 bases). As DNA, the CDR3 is TGTGCCAGCAGCGCGAAGGGACGGAAGAACACTGAAGCTTTCTTT. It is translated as CASSAKGRKNTEAFF.